These T cell receptor beta chains were read from a single sample in a study of blood T cell repertoires in COVID-19. Clones were sequenced by immunoSEQ multiplex PCR, and TCRdb holds only the in-frame ones, with some missing. The table has more than 150,000 clones, roughly 87% seen once; the top ten hold 2% to 2.5%. The sample was PBMCs or T cells enriched from blood (not recorded which). The receptors here all came from a woman in her thirties who had recovered from COVID-19. The conserved cysteine and the conserved F or W are not part of the CDR3 here. The D gene is left open where the match is weak. Part of the rows lack a size; the others show once, few, many or a class for expanded clones.

V	D	J	size	CDR3
TRBV6-1	NA	TRBJ1-5	NA	ASSEQGIGPQH
TRBV18	TRBD1	TRBJ1-5	NA	ASSKTGNQPQH
TRBV7-9	NA	TRBJ1-1	NA	ASSITQGFTEAF
TRBV10-3	TRBD2	TRBJ2-7	few	AISATSGSSYEQY
TRBV19	TRBD2	TRBJ2-1	NA	ASSTASGGYNEQF
TRBV5-8	TRBD1	TRBJ2-2	NA	ASSLLAGGVTGELF
TRBV6-5	NA	TRBJ2-1	NA	ASIPGGEGDNEQF
TRBV18	NA	TRBJ1-6	NA	ASCDRSSYNSPLH
TRBV9	NA	TRBJ2-7	NA	ASSPPRGALGEQY
TRBV7-9	NA	TRBJ1-2	NA	ASSLWAREGDGYT
TRBV4-3	TRBD1	TRBJ1-2	NA	ASSRSGQGVYGYT
TRBV19	TRBD2	TRBJ2-1	NA	ASGTSGLNEQF
TRBV28	TRBD2	TRBJ2-1	NA	ASSQLAGGSSYNEQF
TRBV6-5	TRBD2	TRBJ2-7	NA	ASSYSTSGGLEQY
TRBV15	NA	TRBJ2-7	NA	ATSRDQASYEQY
TRBV5-8	TRBD1	TRBJ2-7	NA	ASSGGRGQASSYEQY
TRBV7-9	TRBD1	TRBJ1-5	once	ASSRGQGRDQPQH
TRBV28	NA	TRBJ1-1	NA	ASSFGGPTEAF
TRBV4-3	TRBD1	TRBJ2-7	NA	ASSRLTGGPYEQY
TRBV28	TRBD1	TRBJ1-5	NA	ASSMDRGGVSGNQPQH
TRBV11-3	TRBD2	TRBJ2-3	NA	ASSPGTSGSTDTQY
TRBV6-5	NA	TRBJ1-5	NA	ASSYSNRDGRQPQH
TRBV5-6	TRBD1	TRBJ1-4	few	ASSKDRGSTNEKLF
TRBV11-1	NA	TRBJ2-3	few	ASSLGEDTQY
TRBV2	NA	TRBJ2-1	many	ASRSRIYNEQF
TRBV11-2	NA	TRBJ1-2	NA	ASSSGGDVYGYT
TRBV27	TRBD1	TRBJ1-4	NA	ASRPTGVAEKLF
TRBV3-1/TRBV3-2	TRBD1	TRBJ1-1	NA	ASSPAGGDTEAF
TRBV7-6	NA	TRBJ2-7	NA	ASSLAGQNYEQY
TRBV10-3	TRBD1	TRBJ1-4	NA	AISDHRTGLDEKLF
TRBV19	NA	TRBJ1-4	NA	ASSFPPGERNEKLF
TRBV13	TRBD2	TRBJ2-3	NA	ASSLRGSGSDTQY
TRBV2	NA	TRBJ1-5	NA	ASSERQGPQPQH
TRBV11-3	TRBD1	TRBJ1-2	NA	ASSQRQGGYYGYT
TRBV19	TRBD1	TRBJ2-3	NA	ASSTGTGGTDTQY
TRBV11-2	TRBD1	TRBJ2-7	few	ASSLGTGGSRSYEQY
TRBV3-1/TRBV3-2	NA	TRBJ1-1	NA	ASSQVMSSTEAF
TRBV9	NA	TRBJ1-2	NA	ASRPGHHYGYT
TRBV5-6	TRBD1	TRBJ1-6	NA	ASSPRDRDNSPLH
TRBV20-1	NA	TRBJ1-4	NA	SASFGRATNEKLF
TRBV5-1	NA	TRBJ1-1	NA	ASSATWGGRTEAF
TRBV14	TRBD2	TRBJ2-3	once	ASPRGGPSTDTQY
TRBV27	TRBD1	TRBJ2-2	once	ASSYQGANTGELF
TRBV11-3	TRBD2	TRBJ2-3	NA	ASSYLAGGGTDTQY
TRBV29-1	TRBD1	TRBJ2-3	NA	SVRDRATDTQY
TRBV6-1	TRBD2	TRBJ2-2	NA	ASSVGLAGVRTGELF
TRBV29-1	NA	TRBJ2-7	NA	SVATSSYEQY
TRBV7-2	NA	TRBJ1-1	NA	ASSLNPYYTEAF
TRBV14	NA	TRBJ1-1	NA	ASSQGVGQTNTEAF
TRBV19	NA	TRBJ1-1	NA	ASSALETGDTEAF
TRBV18	TRBD2	TRBJ2-1	once	ASSLGTSGTGQNEQF
TRBV14	TRBD2	TRBJ2-7	NA	ASSRGTNYYEQY